These T cell receptor beta chains were read from a single sample in a study of a mutant IDH1 vaccine in newly diagnosed glioma. Clones were read by immunoSEQ multiplex PCR, and TCRdb kept only the in-frame ones, dropping some. The sample shows around 130,000 clones, around 77% of them seen only once. Their specific antigens are unknown. The source was PBMCs, collected from a glioma patient whose treatment included an IDH1 peptide vaccine. All receptors derive from a man aged 35 to 55 with glioma. Both conserved end residues are part of each CDR3. Each record gives: CDR3 protein, CDR3 DNA, V gene, D gene, clone size, J gene. A D gene is named only where the DNA matches it firmly. Not every row has a clone size; where given, it reads once, few, many or a size class.

CDR3: CASLARGWTEAFF
DNA: TGTGCCAGTCTAGCTAGGGGGTGGACTGAAGCTTTCTTT
V: TRBV6-5
D: .
size: .
J: TRBJ1-1

CDR3: CASSVGTQETQYF
DNA: TGTGCCAGCAGCGTAGGCACCCAAGAGACCCAGTACTTC
V: TRBV9
D: .
size: .
J: TRBJ2-5

CDR3: CASSPLRGNTIYF
DNA: TGTGCCAGCTCACCGCTTCGAGGAAACACCATATATTTT
V: TRBV18
D: .
size: .
J: TRBJ1-3

CDR3: CASSQDQSSAQYF
DNA: TGCGCCAGCAGCCAAGATCAGTCCAGTGCGCAGTATTTT
V: TRBV4-3
D: .
size: once
J: TRBJ2-3

CDR3: CASSQAPGGRYEQYF
DNA: TGCGCCAGCAGCCAAGCCCCGGGGGGACGCTACGAGCAGTACTTC
V: TRBV4-3
D: TRBD2
size: few
J: TRBJ2-7

CDR3: CASSSGTSGSYEQYF
DNA: TGTGCCAGCAGCTCCGGGACTAGCGGTTCCTACGAGCAGTACTTC
V: TRBV7-9
D: TRBD2
size: .
J: TRBJ2-7

CDR3: CASSPRGLAGAYSYEQYF
DNA: TGTGCCAGCTCACCACGAGGTCTAGCGGGGGCCTACTCCTACGAGCAGTACTTC
V: TRBV18
D: TRBD2
size: .
J: TRBJ2-7

CDR3: CAWSAWATVSYNEQFF
DNA: TGTGCCTGGAGTGCCTGGGCTACTGTCTCCTACAATGAGCAGTTCTTC
V: TRBV30
D: .
size: .
J: TRBJ2-1

CDR3: CASSKLRQGTDESPLHF
DNA: TGTGCCAGCAGCAAGCTCCGACAGGGGACGGACGAATCACCCCTCCACTTT
V: TRBV21-1
D: .
size: once
J: TRBJ1-6

CDR3: CASSVELAGGTYNEQFF
DNA: TGTGCCAGCAGCGTAGAACTAGCGGGAGGTACCTACAATGAGCAGTTCTTC
V: TRBV9
D: TRBD2
size: .
J: TRBJ2-1

CDR3: CASSYTNTEAFF
DNA: TGTGCCAGCAGTTATACGAACACTGAAGCTTTCTTT
V: TRBV2
D: .
size: few
J: TRBJ1-1

CDR3: CASSLEGSGLAISEQYF
DNA: TGTGCCAGCAGCTTAGAGGGCTCGGGACTAGCGATTAGCGAGCAGTACTTC
V: TRBV7-9
D: TRBD2
size: .
J: TRBJ2-7

CDR3: CASSSQTVKDQPQHF
DNA: TGTGCCAGCAGTTCGCAGACAGTGAAGGATCAGCCCCAGCATTTT
V: TRBV2
D: .
size: .
J: TRBJ1-5

CDR3: CASSLDLQGIYGYTF
DNA: TGTGCCAGCAGCTTAGATCTGCAGGGGATCTATGGCTACACCTTC
V: TRBV11-2
D: .
size: .
J: TRBJ1-2

CDR3: CASSVGGLDEQYF
DNA: TGTGCCAGCAGCGTCGGGGGGTTGGACGAGCAGTACTTC
V: TRBV13
D: TRBD2
size: .
J: TRBJ2-7

CDR3: CASSRRASSGRETQYF
DNA: TGTGCCAGCAGCCGGAGGGCGTCTAGCGGGAGAGAGACCCAGTACTTC
V: TRBV5-8
D: TRBD2
size: .
J: TRBJ2-5

CDR3: CASSLGGIWNEQFF
DNA: TGTGCCAGCAGCTTGGGGGGAATATGGAATGAGCAGTTCTTC
V: TRBV5-6
D: .
size: .
J: TRBJ2-1

CDR3: CASSESGGKETQYF
DNA: TGTGCCAGCAGTGAATCAGGGGGCAAAGAGACCCAGTACTTC
V: TRBV25-1
D: TRBD1
size: .
J: TRBJ2-5

CDR3: CASSLAAGRDEQFF
DNA: TGTGCCAGCAGCTTAGCAGCAGGGCGAGATGAGCAGTTCTTC
V: TRBV7-2
D: .
size: .
J: TRBJ2-1

CDR3: CASSPRLNSYEQYF
DNA: TGTGCCAGCAGCCCTAGATTGAACTCCTACGAGCAGTACTTC
V: TRBV7-2
D: .
size: .
J: TRBJ2-7

CDR3: CASSLSSGGGQETQYF
DNA: TGTGCCAGCAGCCTTTCGAGCGGGGGAGGCCAAGAGACCCAGTACTTC
V: TRBV7-2
D: TRBD2
size: .
J: TRBJ2-5

CDR3: CASSWGVAHEQYF
DNA: TGCGCCAGCAGCTGGGGAGTAGCCCACGAGCAGTACTTC
V: TRBV5-1
D: .
size: once
J: TRBJ2-7

CDR3: CSVEVLPGGEKLFF
DNA: TGCAGCGTTGAAGTCCTCCCCGGCGGTGAAAAACTGTTTTTT
V: TRBV29-1
D: .
size: .
J: TRBJ1-4

CDR3: CASRYIENYGYTF
DNA: TGTGCCAGCAGATACATCGAGAACTATGGCTACACCTTC
V: TRBV2
D: .
size: .
J: TRBJ1-2

CDR3: CASSFYNSPLHF
DNA: TGTGCCAGCAGTTTCTATAATTCACCCCTCCACTTT
V: TRBV27
D: .
size: few
J: TRBJ1-6

CDR3: CATSRDYPQRTTPTDTQYF
DNA: TGTGCCACCAGCAGAGATTACCCACAGCGGACCACACCCACAGATACGCAGTATTTT
V: TRBV15
D: .
size: .
J: TRBJ2-3

CDR3: CASSTGMPGEQYF
DNA: TGTGCCAGCAGTACCGGGATGCCGGGGGAGCAGTACTTC
V: TRBV10-3
D: .
size: .
J: TRBJ2-7

CDR3: CASSLFVQGTEAFF
DNA: TGTGCCAGCAGTTTATTCGTCCAGGGCACTGAAGCTTTCTTT
V: TRBV28
D: .
size: .
J: TRBJ1-1

CDR3: CASSPQIRGDLHTEAFF
DNA: TGTGCCAGCAGCCCACAAATCCGGGGGGACCTACACACTGAAGCTTTCTTT
V: TRBV7-9
D: .
size: .
J: TRBJ1-1

CDR3: CASKNSYGYTF
DNA: TGTGCCAGTAAAAACAGCTATGGCTACACCTTC
V: TRBV19
D: .
size: few
J: TRBJ1-2

CDR3: CASSLAAMASDSYNEQFF
DNA: TGTGCCAGCAGCTTAGCCGCAATGGCTAGCGACTCCTACAATGAGCAGTTCTTC
V: TRBV7-6
D: .
size: .
J: TRBJ2-1

CDR3: CASSAEDISSYEQYF
DNA: TGCGCCAGCAGTGCGGAGGACATAAGCTCCTACGAGCAGTACTTC
V: TRBV10-2
D: .
size: .
J: TRBJ2-7

CDR3: CASSLALRPGGTDTQYF
DNA: TGTGCCAGCAGCTTGGCCTTAAGACCGGGGGGAACAGATACGCAGTATTTT
V: TRBV5-4
D: TRBD2
size: once
J: TRBJ2-3

CDR3: CASSMNLGGPGVGTEAFF
DNA: TGCGCCAGCAGCATGAATCTGGGAGGCCCGGGGGTGGGCACTGAAGCTTTCTTT
V: TRBV5-1
D: .
size: .
J: TRBJ1-1

CDR3: CASSTTASGANVLTF
DNA: TGTGCCAGCAGTACGACAGCGTCTGGGGCCAACGTCCTGACTTTC
V: TRBV28
D: .
size: .
J: TRBJ2-6

CDR3: CASSPVPPQRSYNEQFF
DNA: TGTGCCAGCTCACCAGTCCCACCCCAGCGGAGCTACAATGAGCAGTTCTTC
V: TRBV18
D: .
size: .
J: TRBJ2-1

CDR3: CASSSLSGRGAGELFF
DNA: TGTGCCAGCAGTTCGCTCAGCGGGAGAGGAGCCGGGGAGCTGTTTTTT
V: TRBV28
D: TRBD2
size: .
J: TRBJ2-2

CDR3: CASSSVPGQGKAFF
DNA: TGTGCCAGCAGCTCCGTCCCGGGACAGGGGAAAGCTTTCTTT
V: TRBV7-3
D: TRBD1
size: .
J: TRBJ1-1

CDR3: CASSVALRASGNTIYF
DNA: TGTGCCAGCAGCGTGGCCCTAAGGGCCTCTGGAAACACCATATATTTT
V: TRBV9
D: .
size: .
J: TRBJ1-3

CDR3: CAASSGRDSYEQYF
DNA: TGTGCCGCCTCTAGCGGGAGGGACTCCTACGAGCAGTACTTC
V: TRBV10-3
D: TRBD2
size: .
J: TRBJ2-7

CDR3: CASSLLLAGGPDEQFF
DNA: TGTGCCAGCAGTTTATTATTAGCGGGGGGGCCGGATGAGCAGTTCTTC
V: TRBV27
D: TRBD2
size: .
J: TRBJ2-1

CDR3: CVSSYRELGNQPQHF
DNA: TGTGTCAGCAGTTATAGGGAGCTGGGCAATCAGCCCCAGCATTTT
V: TRBV6-5
D: .
size: .
J: TRBJ1-5

CDR3: CASSHRLENEQFF
DNA: TGCGCCAGCAGCCATCGACTAGAAAATGAGCAGTTCTTC
V: TRBV4-3
D: .
size: .
J: TRBJ2-1

CDR3: CASSPDGFNSPLHF
DNA: TGTGCCAGCAGCCCGGACGGATTTAATTCACCCCTCCACTTT
V: TRBV9
D: .
size: .
J: TRBJ1-6

CDR3: CASSRGQGHQPQHF
DNA: TGTGCCAGCAGCAGGGGACAGGGACATCAGCCCCAGCATTTT
V: TRBV6-1
D: TRBD1
size: many
J: TRBJ1-5

CDR3: CATAGQGANGELFF
DNA: TGTGCCACCGCGGGACAGGGGGCTAACGGGGAGCTGTTTTTT
V: TRBV7-2
D: TRBD1
size: .
J: TRBJ2-2

CDR3: CASGRAEWYQETQYF
DNA: TGTGCCAGCGGGCGGGCAGAATGGTACCAAGAGACCCAGTACTTC
V: TRBV6-1
D: .
size: .
J: TRBJ2-5

CDR3: CASSLALRNYGYTF
DNA: TGTGCCAGCAGCCTAGCGCTCCGGAACTATGGCTACACCTTC
V: TRBV6-1
D: .
size: .
J: TRBJ1-2

CDR3: CASSGAQGAMSYEQYF
DNA: TGTGCCAGCAGTGGAGCCCAGGGGGCGATGTCCTACGAGCAGTACTTC
V: TRBV2
D: TRBD1
size: .
J: TRBJ2-7

CDR3: CAISDGRPNNSPLHF
DNA: TGTGCCATCAGTGACGGACGGCCAAATAATTCACCCCTCCACTTT
V: TRBV10-3
D: .
size: .
J: TRBJ1-6

CDR3: CASSRNLNTEAFF
DNA: TGTGCCAGCAGCCGCAACTTGAACACTGAAGCTTTCTTT
V: TRBV5-6
D: .
size: .
J: TRBJ1-1

CDR3: CATPDGTGELFF
DNA: TGTGCCACCCCGGACGGAACCGGGGAGCTGTTTTTT
V: TRBV6-6
D: .
size: .
J: TRBJ2-2

CDR3: CASSAGQGTHEQYF
DNA: TGTGCCAGCAGTGCGGGACAGGGGACGCACGAGCAGTACTTC
V: TRBV6-6
D: TRBD1
size: .
J: TRBJ2-7

CDR3: CASSQDGPNTGELFF
DNA: TGTGCCAGCAGTCAAGACGGGCCAAACACCGGGGAGCTGTTTTTT
V: TRBV25-1
D: .
size: once
J: TRBJ2-2

CDR3: CASSLYQVSYGYTF
DNA: TGTGCCAGCAGCTTGTATCAGGTATCCTATGGCTACACCTTC
V: TRBV5-6
D: .
size: .
J: TRBJ1-2